This T cell receptor beta chain was captured by sequencing in a study of blood T cell repertoires in COVID-19. Study summary: Material from acute and convalescent COVID-19 was sourced from the United States, Italy and Spain. PBMCs, B-cell-depleted T cells, or T cells provided the cDNA or gDNA that made up the material.

The CDR3 length is 12 residues. CDR1 and CDR2 from the germline V gene are MDHEN and SYDVKM. Between the trimmed V and J ends, which lost 4 bases and 6 bases, there was a span of 8 bases. In the study's own analysis: Estimation of nucleated cell counts relied on the amplification of reference gene primers. The repertoire was sequenced with immunoSEQ multiplex PCR; TCRdb's copy has only in-frame clones and lacks some. V and J calls and clone size are those listed in that table; D and trimming were worked out from the DNA. The sample has over 350,000 clones, roughly 89% seen once. Sequencing was carried out using peripheral blood. This clonotype originated in a woman younger than 45 with acute or convalescent COVID-19. This chain links TRBV28 with TRBJ2-3; D not resolved. CDR3: CASSSQVDTQYF. CDR3 DNA sequence: TGTGCCAGCAGTTCCCAGGTCGATACGCAGTATTTT.